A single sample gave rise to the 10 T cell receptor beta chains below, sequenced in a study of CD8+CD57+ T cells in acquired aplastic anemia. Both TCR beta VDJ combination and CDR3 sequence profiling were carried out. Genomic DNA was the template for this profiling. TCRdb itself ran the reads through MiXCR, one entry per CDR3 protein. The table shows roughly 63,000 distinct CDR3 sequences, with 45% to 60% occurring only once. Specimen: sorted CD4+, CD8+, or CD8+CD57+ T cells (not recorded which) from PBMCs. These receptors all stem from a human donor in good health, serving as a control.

DNA for the CDR3: TGCAGCGTTGAAGAAGTCGGCAGGGGGTACGAGCAGTACTTC. Encoded protein: CSVEEVGRGYEQYF. J is TRBJ2-7 and V is TRBV29-1; TRBD1 matches at 7 bases. Germline loops: CDR1 SQVTM, CDR2 ANQGSEA. After removal of 0 bases from V and 4 bases from J, the junction contained 6 bases not matched to a gene. The CDR3 has 14 amino acids.

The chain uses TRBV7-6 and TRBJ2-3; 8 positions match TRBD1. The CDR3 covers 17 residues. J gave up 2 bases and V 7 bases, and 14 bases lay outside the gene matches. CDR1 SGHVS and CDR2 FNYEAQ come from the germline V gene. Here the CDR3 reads CASTPDRVKLPTDTQYF. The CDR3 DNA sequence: TGTGCCAGCACCCCGGACAGGGTGAAACTTCCCACAGATACGCAGTATTTT.

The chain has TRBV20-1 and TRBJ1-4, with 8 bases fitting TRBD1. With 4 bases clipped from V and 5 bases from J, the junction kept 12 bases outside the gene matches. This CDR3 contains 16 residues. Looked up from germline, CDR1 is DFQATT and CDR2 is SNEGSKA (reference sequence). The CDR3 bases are TGCAGTGCTACCTTAGGGACAGGTCCTTGGAATGAAAAACTGTTTTTT. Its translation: CSATLGTGPWNEKLFF.

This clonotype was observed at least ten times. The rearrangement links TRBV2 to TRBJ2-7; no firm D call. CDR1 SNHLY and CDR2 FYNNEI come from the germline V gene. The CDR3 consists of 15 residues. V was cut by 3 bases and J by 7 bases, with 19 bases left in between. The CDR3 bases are TGTGCCAGCAGTGATGATGGGAAGCCTACGAAGGAGCAGTACTTC. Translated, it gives CASSDDGKPTKEQYF.

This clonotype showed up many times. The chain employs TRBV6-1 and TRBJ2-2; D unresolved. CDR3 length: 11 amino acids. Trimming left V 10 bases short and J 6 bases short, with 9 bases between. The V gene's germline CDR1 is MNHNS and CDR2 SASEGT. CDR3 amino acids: CATSRSGELFF. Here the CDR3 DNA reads TGTGCCACTTCACGGTCCGGGGAGCTGTTTTTT.

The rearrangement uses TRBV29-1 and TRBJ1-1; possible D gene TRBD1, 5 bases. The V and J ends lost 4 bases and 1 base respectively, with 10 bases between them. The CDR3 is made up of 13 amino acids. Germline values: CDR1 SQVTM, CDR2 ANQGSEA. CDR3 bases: TGCAGCGTTGTGACAGACTCGAACACTGAAGCTTTCTTT. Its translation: CSVVTDSNTEAFF.

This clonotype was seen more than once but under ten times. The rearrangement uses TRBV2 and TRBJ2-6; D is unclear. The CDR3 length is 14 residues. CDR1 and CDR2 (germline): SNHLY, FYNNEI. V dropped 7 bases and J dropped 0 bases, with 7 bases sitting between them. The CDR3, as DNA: TGTGCCAGCACAACCGGCTCTGGGGCCAACGTCCTGACTTTC. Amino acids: CASTTGSGANVLTF.

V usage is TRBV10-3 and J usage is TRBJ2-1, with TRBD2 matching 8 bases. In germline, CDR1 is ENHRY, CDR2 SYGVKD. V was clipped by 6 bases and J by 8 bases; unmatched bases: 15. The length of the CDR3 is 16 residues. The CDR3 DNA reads TGTGCCATCAGAAAGTCGAGCGGGAGAGTAGGCGATGAGCAGTTCTTC. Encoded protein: CAIRKSSGRVGDEQFF.

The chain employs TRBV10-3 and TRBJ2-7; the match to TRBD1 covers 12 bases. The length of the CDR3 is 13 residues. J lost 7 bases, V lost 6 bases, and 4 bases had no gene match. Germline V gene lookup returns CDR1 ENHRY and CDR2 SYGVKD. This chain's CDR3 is CAISGTGGREQYF. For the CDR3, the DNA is TGTGCCATCAGCGGGACAGGGGGCCGAGAGCAGTACTTC.

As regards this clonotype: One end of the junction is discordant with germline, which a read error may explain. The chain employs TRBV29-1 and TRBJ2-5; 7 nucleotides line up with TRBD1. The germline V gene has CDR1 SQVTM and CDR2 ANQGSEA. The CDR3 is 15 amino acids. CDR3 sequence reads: CTVVRQGELRETQYF. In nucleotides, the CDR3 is TGCACCGTTGTCAGGCAGGGGGAGCTGAGGGAGACCCAGTACTTC.